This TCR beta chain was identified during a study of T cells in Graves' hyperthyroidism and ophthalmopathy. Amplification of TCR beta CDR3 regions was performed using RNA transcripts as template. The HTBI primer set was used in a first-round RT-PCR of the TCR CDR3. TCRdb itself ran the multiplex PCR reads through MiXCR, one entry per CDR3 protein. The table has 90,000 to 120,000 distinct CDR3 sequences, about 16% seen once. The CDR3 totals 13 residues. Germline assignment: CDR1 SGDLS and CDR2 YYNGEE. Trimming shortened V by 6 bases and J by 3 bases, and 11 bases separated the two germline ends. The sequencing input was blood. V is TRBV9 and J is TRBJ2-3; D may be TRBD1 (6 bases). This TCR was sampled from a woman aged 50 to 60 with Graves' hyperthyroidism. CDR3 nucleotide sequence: TGTGCCAGCACACAGGACAGTACAGATACGCAGTATTTT. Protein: CASTQDSTDTQYF.